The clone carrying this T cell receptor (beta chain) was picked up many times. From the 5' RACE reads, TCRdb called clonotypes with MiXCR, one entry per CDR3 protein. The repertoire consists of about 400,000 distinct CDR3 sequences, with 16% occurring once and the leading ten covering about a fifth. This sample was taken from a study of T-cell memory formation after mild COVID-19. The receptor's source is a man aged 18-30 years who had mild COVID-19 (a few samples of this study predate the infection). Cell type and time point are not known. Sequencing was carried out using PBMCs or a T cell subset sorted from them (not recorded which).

CDR3 nucleotides: TGTGCCAGCAGCGCAGACAGGGGCTCCTACAATGAGCAGTTCTTC. This codes for CASSADRGSYNEQFF. V and J are TRBV7-7 and TRBJ2-1, with TRBD1 matching over 8 bases. Germline V lookup: CDR1 SSHAT, CDR2 FNYEAQ (reference sequence). The CDR3 has 15 residues. V lost 5 bases to trimming and J lost 0 bases; unmatched junction nucleotides: 3.